What follows is one TCR beta chain and its context. The data were obtained in a study of T cell changes during pregnancy in multiple sclerosis. TCRdb's copy holds only in-frame clones and misses some; the assay was immunoSEQ multiplex PCR. In the table there are tens of thousands of clones, roughly 94% of which are singletons. This CDR3 is built from 17 residues. Trimming at V came to 5 bases and at J to 1 base, leaving 9 bases not matched to a gene. Germline assignment: CDR1 SEHNR and CDR2 FQNEAQ (reference sequence). This receptor was taken from a female donor with multiple sclerosis, enrolled in a pregnancy study. Specimen: peripheral blood, collected in the third trimester of pregnancy. V usage is TRBV7-9 and J usage is TRBJ1-1; 11 bases map to TRBD1. For the CDR3, the DNA is TGTGCCAGCAGCCCGATGCCGGGACAGGGGGAGAACACTGAAGCTTTCTTT. Translation: CASSPMPGQGENTEAFF.